This T cell receptor (beta chain) appears in the sequencing data of a study of T cell responses to AZD1222 COVID-19 vaccine. The CDR3 consists of 14 residues. The V gene's germline CDR1 is SGHNT and CDR2 YENEEA. V lost 0 bases and J lost 0, with 2 bases in between. On this clone itself: Its antigen is not known.

TCRdb keeps only in-frame clones here, not all; method: immunoSEQ multiplex PCR. The sample consists of approximately 170,000 clones, 75% to 90% of them appearing once. General study points: Increased Spike-specific TCR breadth and depth were observed after two AZD1222 doses. In a largely white British group with more females than males, clonal diversity was possibly underestimated. The span of vaccine-associated CD4 TCRs extended across spike, with dominance at 160-218 and 743-854. As reported, nearly half of all spike-specific TCRs target variant regions that are unmutated.

This specimen consisted of peripheral blood, obtained on day 0 of AZD1222 vaccination. The gene calls are TRBV11-3 and TRBJ2-2; D remains unclear. The sequence came from an adult in good health. The CDR3 is CASSLESNTGELFF. The CDR3 DNA reads TGTGCCAGCAGCTTAGAGTCGAACACCGGGGAGCTGTTTTTT.